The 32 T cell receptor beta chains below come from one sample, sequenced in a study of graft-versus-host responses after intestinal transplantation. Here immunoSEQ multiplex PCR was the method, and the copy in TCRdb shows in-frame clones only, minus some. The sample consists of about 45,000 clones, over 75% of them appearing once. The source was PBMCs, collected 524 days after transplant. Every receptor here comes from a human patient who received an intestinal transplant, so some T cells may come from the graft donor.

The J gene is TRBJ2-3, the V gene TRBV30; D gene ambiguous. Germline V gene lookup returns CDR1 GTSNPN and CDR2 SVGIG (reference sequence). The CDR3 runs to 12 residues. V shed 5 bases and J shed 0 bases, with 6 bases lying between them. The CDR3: CAWDASTDTQYF. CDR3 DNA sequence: TGTGCCTGGGACGCTAGCACAGATACGCAGTATTTT.

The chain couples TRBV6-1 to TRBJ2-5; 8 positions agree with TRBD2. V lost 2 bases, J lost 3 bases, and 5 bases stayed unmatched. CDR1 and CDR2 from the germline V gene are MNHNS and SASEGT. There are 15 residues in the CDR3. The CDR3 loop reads CASSEPGGAKETQYF. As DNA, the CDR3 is TGTGCCAGCAGTGAACCGGGGGGGGCCAAAGAGACCCAGTACTTC.

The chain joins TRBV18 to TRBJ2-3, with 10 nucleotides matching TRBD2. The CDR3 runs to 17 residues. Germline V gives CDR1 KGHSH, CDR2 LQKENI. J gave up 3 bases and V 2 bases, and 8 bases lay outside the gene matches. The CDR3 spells CASSPLASGRGTDTQYF. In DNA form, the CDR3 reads TGTGCCAGCTCACCATTGGCTAGCGGGAGAGGGACAGATACGCAGTATTTT.

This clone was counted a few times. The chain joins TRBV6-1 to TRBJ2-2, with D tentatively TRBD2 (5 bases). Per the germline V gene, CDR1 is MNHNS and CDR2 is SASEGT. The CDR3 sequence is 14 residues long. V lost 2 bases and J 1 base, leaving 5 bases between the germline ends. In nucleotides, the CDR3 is TGTGCCAGCAGTGAACGGGGGAACACCGGGGAGCTGTTTTTT. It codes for CASSERGNTGELFF.

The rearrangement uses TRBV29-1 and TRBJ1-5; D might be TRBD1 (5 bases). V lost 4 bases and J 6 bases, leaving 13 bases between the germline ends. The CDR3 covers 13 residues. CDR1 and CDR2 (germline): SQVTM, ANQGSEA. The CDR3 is CSVVSQGGQPQHF. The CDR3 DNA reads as TGCAGCGTTGTTAGTCAGGGTGGTCAGCCCCAGCATTTT.

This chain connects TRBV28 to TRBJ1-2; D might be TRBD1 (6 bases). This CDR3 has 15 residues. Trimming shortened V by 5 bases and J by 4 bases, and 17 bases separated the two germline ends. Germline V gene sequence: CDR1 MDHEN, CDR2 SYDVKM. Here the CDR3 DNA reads TGTGCCAGCAGTCAACCCCTCGGGGGCGGCTATGGCTACACCTTC. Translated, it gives CASSQPLGGGYGYTF.

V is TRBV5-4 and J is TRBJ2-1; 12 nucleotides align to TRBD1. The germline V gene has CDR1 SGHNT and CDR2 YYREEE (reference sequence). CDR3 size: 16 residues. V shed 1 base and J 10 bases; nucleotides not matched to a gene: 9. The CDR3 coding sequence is TGTGCCAGCAGCTTGTGGGCCGGGACAGGGGGCCGGGAGCAGTTCTTC. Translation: CASSLWAGTGGREQFF.

The CDR3 loop is CASSQEGPGSGLNEKLFF. As DNA, the CDR3 is TGCGCCAGCAGCCAAGAGGGTCCAGGGAGTGGCCTTAATGAAAAACTGTTTTTT. V gene TRBV4-1 combines with J gene TRBJ1-4, with D perhaps matching TRBD1 (5 bases). Germline V gene data show CDR1 as MGHRA and CDR2 as YSYEKL. The ends were cut back, 0 bases at V and 4 bases at J, with 18 bases in the middle. The CDR3 length is 18 residues.

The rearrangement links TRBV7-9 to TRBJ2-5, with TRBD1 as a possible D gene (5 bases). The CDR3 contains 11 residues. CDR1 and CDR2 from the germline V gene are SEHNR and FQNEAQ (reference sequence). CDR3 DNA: TGTGCAGGGGCAGACCAAGAGACCCAGTACTTC. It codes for CAGADQETQYF.

This CDR3 reads CASSFSTSGRDNEQYF. CDR3 bases: TGTGCCAGCAGTTTCTCGACTAGCGGGAGGGATAACGAGCAGTACTTC. The chain links TRBV28 to TRBJ2-7; TRBD2 matches 14 bases. The V segment lost 3 bases and the J segment 5 bases; nucleotides outside the gene matches: 6. The CDR3 has 16 amino acids. Germline V CDR1 and CDR2: MDHEN, SYDVKM.

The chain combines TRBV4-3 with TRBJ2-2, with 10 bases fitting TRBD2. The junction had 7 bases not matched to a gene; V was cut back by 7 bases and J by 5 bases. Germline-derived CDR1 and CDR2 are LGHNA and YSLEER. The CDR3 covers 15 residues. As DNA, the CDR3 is TGCGCCAGCAAAGACCCAGCGGGAGGGACCGGGGAGCTGTTTTTT. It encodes CASKDPAGGTGELFF.

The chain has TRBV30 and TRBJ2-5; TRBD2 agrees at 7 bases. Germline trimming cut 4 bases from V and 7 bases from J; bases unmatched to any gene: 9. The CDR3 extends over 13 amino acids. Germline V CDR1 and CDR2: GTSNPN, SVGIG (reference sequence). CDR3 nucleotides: TGTGCCTGGACCGGGGAGGGTTGGGCGACCCAGTACTTC. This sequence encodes CAWTGEGWATQYF.

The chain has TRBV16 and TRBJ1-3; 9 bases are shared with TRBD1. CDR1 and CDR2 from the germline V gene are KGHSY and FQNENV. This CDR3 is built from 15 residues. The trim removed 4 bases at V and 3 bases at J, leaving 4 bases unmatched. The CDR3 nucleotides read TGTGCCAGCAGCCGAGCGGACAGGGGTGGAAACACCATATATTTT. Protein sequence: CASSRADRGGNTIYF.

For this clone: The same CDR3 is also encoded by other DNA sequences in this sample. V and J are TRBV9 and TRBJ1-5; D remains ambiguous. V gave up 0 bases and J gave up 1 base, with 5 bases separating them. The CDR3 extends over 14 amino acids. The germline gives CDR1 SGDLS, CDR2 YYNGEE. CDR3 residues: CASSVGGSNQPQHF. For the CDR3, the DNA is TGTGCCAGCAGCGTAGGAGGGAGCAATCAGCCCCAGCATTTT.

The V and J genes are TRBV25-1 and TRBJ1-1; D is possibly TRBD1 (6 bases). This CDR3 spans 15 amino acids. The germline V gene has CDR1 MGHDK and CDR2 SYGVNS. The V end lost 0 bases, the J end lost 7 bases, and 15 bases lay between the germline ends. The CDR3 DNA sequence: TGTGCCAGCAGTGAATACGAAGGGGCAGGGGATGAAGCTTTCTTT. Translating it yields CASSEYEGAGDEAFF.

CDR3 DNA sequence: TGTGCCAGCAGTTTGGGACTAGCCAACTCCTACAATGAGCAGTTCTTC. This translates into CASSLGLANSYNEQFF. The chain joins TRBV28 to TRBJ2-1, with 9 positions matching TRBD2. Germline trimming cut 3 bases from V and 0 bases from J; bases unmatched to any gene: 3. The CDR3 contains 16 residues. In germline, CDR1 is MDHEN, CDR2 SYDVKM. Using reference TRBV28 and TRBJ2-1 for the parts outside the CDR3, the full variable domain is DVKVTQSSRYLVKRTGEKVFLECVQDMDHENMFWYRQDPGLGLRLIYFSYDVKMKEKGDIPEGYSVSREKKERFSLILESASTNQTSMYLCASSLGLANSYNEQFFGPGTRLTVL.

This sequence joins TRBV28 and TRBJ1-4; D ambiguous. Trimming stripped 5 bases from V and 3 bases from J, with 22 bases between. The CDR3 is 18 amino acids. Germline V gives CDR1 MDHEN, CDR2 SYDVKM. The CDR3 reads CASSMDPEAPRANEKLFF. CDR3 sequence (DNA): TGTGCCAGCAGTATGGACCCGGAAGCCCCTAGGGCTAATGAAAAACTGTTTTTT.

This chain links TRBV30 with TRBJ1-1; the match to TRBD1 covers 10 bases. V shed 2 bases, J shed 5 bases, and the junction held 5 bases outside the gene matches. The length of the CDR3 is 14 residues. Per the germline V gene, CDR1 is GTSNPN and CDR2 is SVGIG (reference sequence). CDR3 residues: CAWSLTGGITEAFF. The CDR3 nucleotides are TGTGCCTGGAGTTTGACAGGGGGCATTACTGAAGCTTTCTTT.

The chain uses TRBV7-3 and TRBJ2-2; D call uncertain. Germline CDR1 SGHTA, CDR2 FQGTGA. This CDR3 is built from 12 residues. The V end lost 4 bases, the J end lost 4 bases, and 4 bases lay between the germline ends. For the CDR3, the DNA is TGTGCCAGCAGCTCTAGCACCGGGGAGCTGTTTTTT. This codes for CASSSSTGELFF.

CDR3 sequence: CASSLSRESRTEAFF. CDR3 nucleotides: TGTGCCAGCAGTTTGTCCAGGGAATCTCGGACTGAAGCTTTCTTT. This chain uses TRBV6-5 with TRBJ1-1; tentative D call: TRBD1 (5 bases). The CDR3 is 15 amino acids. V dropped 4 bases and J dropped 5 bases, with 17 bases sitting between them. Germline CDR1 and CDR2: MNHEY and SVGAGI.

CDR3 in amino acids: CASLPTGNQNYGYTF. The CDR3 nucleotides read TGTGCCAGTCTACCGACAGGGAATCAAAACTATGGCTACACCTTC. The chain uses TRBV19 and TRBJ1-2; 7 bases map to TRBD1. Unmatched junction bases numbered 11, after V lost 8 bases and J lost 2 bases. CDR1 LNHDA and CDR2 SQIVND come from the germline V gene (reference sequence). The CDR3 consists of 15 residues.

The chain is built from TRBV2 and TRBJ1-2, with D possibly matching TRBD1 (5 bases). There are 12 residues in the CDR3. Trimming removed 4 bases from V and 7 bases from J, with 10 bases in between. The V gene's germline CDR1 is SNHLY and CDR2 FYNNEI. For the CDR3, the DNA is TGTGCCAGCAGTGGTGGGGCATCTGGCTACACCTTC. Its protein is CASSGGASGYTF.

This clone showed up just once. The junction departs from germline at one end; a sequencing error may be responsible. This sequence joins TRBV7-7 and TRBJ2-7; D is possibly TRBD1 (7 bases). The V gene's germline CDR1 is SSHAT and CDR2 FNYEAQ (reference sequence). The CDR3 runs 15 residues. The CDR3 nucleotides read TGTGCTAGCAGCTTAGCGGCCGGGACAGCCTACGAGCAGTACTTC. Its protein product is CASSLAAGTAYEQYF.

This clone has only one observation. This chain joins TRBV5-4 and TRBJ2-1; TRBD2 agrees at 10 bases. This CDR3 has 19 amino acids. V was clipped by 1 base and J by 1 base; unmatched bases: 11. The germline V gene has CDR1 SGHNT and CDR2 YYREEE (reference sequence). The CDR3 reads CASSLSGRGAATSYNEQFF. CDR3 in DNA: TGTGCCAGCAGCTTGAGCGGGAGGGGGGCCGCTACTTCCTACAATGAGCAGTTCTTC.

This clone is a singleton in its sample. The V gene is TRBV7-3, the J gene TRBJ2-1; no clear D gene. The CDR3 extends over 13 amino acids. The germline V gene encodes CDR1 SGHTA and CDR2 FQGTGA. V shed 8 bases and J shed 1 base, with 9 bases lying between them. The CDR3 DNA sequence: TGTGCCAGCTCGATCGGTTCCTACAATGAGCAGTTCTTC. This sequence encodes CASSIGSYNEQFF. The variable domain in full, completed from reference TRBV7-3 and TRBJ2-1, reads GAGVSQTPSNKVTEKGKYVELRCDPISGHTALYWYRQSLGQGPEFLIYFQGTGAADDSGLPNDRFFAVRPEGSVSTLKIQRTERGDSAVYLCASSIGSYNEQFFGPGTRLTVL.

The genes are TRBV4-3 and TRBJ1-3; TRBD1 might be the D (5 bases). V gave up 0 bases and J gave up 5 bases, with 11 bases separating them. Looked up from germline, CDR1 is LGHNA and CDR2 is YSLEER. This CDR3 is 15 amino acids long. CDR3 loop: CASSQDRPGRNTIYF. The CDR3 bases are TGCGCCAGCAGCCAAGATCGGCCAGGGAGAAACACCATATATTTT.

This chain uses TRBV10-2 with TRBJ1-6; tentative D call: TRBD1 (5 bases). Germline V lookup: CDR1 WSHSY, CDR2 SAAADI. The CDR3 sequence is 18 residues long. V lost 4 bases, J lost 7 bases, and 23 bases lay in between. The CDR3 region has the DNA TGCGCCAGCAGTGTGCCCCCATCGGGGGTCCTCAAAAATTCACCCCTCCACTTT. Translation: CASSVPPSGVLKNSPLHF.

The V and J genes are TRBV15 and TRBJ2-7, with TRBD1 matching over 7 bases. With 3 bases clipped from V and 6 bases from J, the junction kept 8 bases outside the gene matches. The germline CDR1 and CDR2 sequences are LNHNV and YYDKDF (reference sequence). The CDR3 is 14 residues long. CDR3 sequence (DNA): TGTGCCACCAGCAGCGACAGGGTGGTTCTCGAGCAGTACTTC. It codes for CATSSDRVVLEQYF. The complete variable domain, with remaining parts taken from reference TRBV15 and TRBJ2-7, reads DAMVIQNPRYQVTQFGKPVTLSCSQTLNHNVMYWYQQKSSQAPKLLFHYYDKDFNNEADTPDNFQSRRPNTSFCFLDIRSPGLGDTAMYLCATSSDRVVLEQYFGPGTRLTVT.

The CDR3 DNA reads TGCAGCGTTGGAGGACTAGCGGGAGGCGAGCAGTACTTC. Translation: CSVGGLAGGEQYF. The chain has TRBV29-1 and TRBJ2-7, with 14 bases identical to TRBD2. V trimming: 4 bases; J trimming: 6 bases; junction bases outside the gene matches: 2. This CDR3 has 13 amino acids. The germline CDR1 and CDR2 sequences are SQVTM and ANQGSEA.

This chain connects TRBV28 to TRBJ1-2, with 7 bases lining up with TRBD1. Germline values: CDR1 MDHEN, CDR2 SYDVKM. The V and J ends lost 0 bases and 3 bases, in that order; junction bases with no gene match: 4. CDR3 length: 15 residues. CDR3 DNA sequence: TGTGCCAGCAGTTTATGGAGTCAGGGGGACTATGGCTACACCTTC. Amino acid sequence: CASSLWSQGDYGYTF.

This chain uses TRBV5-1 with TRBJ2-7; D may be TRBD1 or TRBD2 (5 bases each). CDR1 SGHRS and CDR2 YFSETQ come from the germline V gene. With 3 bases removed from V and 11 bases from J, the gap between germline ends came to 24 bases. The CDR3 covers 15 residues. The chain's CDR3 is CASSSREGRLRGEYF. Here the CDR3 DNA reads TGCGCCAGCAGCTCCCGAGAGGGACGGCTACGAGGGGAGTACTTC.

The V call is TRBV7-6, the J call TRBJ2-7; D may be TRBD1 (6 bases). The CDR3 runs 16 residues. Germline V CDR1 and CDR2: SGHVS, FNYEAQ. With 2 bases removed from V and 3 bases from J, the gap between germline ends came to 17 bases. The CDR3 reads CASSLRKGVLLYEQYF. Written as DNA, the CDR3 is TGTGCCAGCAGCTTAAGAAAGGGGGTTCTCCTCTACGAGCAGTACTTC.